This TCR beta chain was obtained from a study of CD8 T cells in Susac syndrome. As for the study in general: Treatment status at blood draw for the Susac syndrome patients was therapy-naive, corticosteroids, or intravenous immunoglobulin alone.

RNA in amounts of roughly 0.45 to 1 ug was reverse transcribed with random hexamers. Each CDR3 protein is one row after TCRdb ran MiXCR on the immunoSEQ multiplex PCR reads. The sample lists tens of thousands of distinct CDR3 sequences; more than 85% were seen once. Per the germline V gene, CDR1 is SGDLS and CDR2 is YYNGEE. V lost 3 bases, J lost 0 bases, and 10 bases lay in between. This CDR3 has 15 residues. Sequencing of TCR beta was carried out in blood CD8+ and CD4+ T cells. The material sequenced was CD4+ T cells from PBMCs. J is TRBJ1-3 and V is TRBV9; weak D call: TRBD1 (6 bases). This clonotype was obtained from a human donor with Susac syndrome. DNA for the CDR3: TGTGCCAGCAGCGCTCGGGACACCTCTGGAAACACCATATATTTT. It specifies CASSARDTSGNTIYF.